One sample yielded the 16 T cell receptor beta chains listed below, sequenced in a study of control samples from healthy donors and cancer patients. Libraries were prepared by immunoSEQ multiplex PCR; TCRdb keeps only in-frame clonotypes and omits some of them. Of roughly 80,000 clones listed, about 88% are singletons. The sample was blood. The origin of the receptors is a woman aged 45-59 years in good health.

Comment on this clone: This sample includes further DNA sequences coding for the same CDR3. This sequence joins TRBV12-3 or TRBV12-4 and TRBJ1-3, with D unclear. CDR3 length: 12 amino acids. The V end lost 5 bases, the J end lost 2 bases, and 4 bases lay between the germline ends. CDR3 protein: CASSRAGNTIYF. In nucleotides, the CDR3 is TGTGCCAGCAGTCGAGCTGGAAACACCATATATTTT.

The genes are TRBV5-1 and TRBJ2-7; TRBD1 aligns across 8 bases. The CDR3 sequence is 15 residues long. CDR1 SGHRS and CDR2 YFSETQ come from the germline V gene. Germline trimming cut 1 base from V and 2 bases from J; bases unmatched to any gene: 5. The CDR3 protein is CASSLPGTGAYEQYF. In DNA, the CDR3 is TGCGCCAGCAGCTTGCCCGGGACAGGTGCCTACGAGCAGTACTTC.

The chain couples TRBV6-4 to TRBJ2-3; the D gene is possibly TRBD2 (6 bases). Germline CDR1 MRHNA, CDR2 SNTAGT. This CDR3 contains 14 residues. Trimming removed 3 bases from V and 5 bases from J, with 12 bases in between. CDR3: CASSERGDRDTQYF. The CDR3 bases are TGTGCCAGCAGTGAACGCGGGGATAGAGATACGCAGTATTTT.

Regarding this clone: The CDR3 ends on some other residue instead of the conserved phenylalanine or tryptophan, so this is likely a read error. The DNA is omitted, as the CDR3 cannot be located on it reliably, and the CDR3 follows TCRdb's listing. This chain links TRBV5-5 with TRBJ1-1. Germline-derived CDR1 and CDR2 are SGHKS and YYEKEE (reference sequence). 11 amino acids form the CDR3, both terminal residues included. This chain's CDR3 is CASSLGGMGKL.

This chain uses TRBV6-5 with TRBJ2-2, with a possible D match to TRBD2 (6 bases). Germline V gives CDR1 MNHEY, CDR2 SVGAGI. CDR3 size: 14 residues. Trimming took 0 bases from V and 5 from J, leaving 7 bases between them. CDR3 sequence (DNA): TGTGCCAGCAGTTACTCACGGGGGACCGGGGAGCTGTTTTTT. Translating gives CASSYSRGTGELFF.

V and J are TRBV2 and TRBJ2-1, with 9 bases identical to TRBD2. CDR1 SNHLY and CDR2 FYNNEI come from the germline V gene. CDR3 length: 15 residues. Unmatched junction bases numbered 3, after V lost 6 bases and J lost 0 bases. In DNA, the CDR3 is TGTGCCAGCAGAAGGCGGGGGGGCTCCTACAATGAGCAGTTCTTC. Its protein product is CASRRRGGSYNEQFF.

This chain joins TRBV7-8 and TRBJ1-1, with D unresolved. This CDR3 spans 13 amino acids. Per the germline V gene, CDR1 is SGHVS and CDR2 is FQNEAQ. The germline V and J ends were trimmed by 2 bases and 1 base, with 5 bases remaining between them. CDR3: CASSLQANTEAFF. Here the CDR3 DNA reads TGTGCCAGCAGCTTACAGGCGAACACTGAAGCTTTCTTT.

V usage is TRBV25-1 and J usage is TRBJ1-4; D is ambiguous. Germline loops: CDR1 MGHDK, CDR2 SYGVNS. Trimming removed 3 bases at V and 0 bases at J, with 11 bases between. The CDR3 is 16 residues long. CDR3 amino acids: CASSDRAGATNEKLFF. The CDR3 DNA is TGTGCCAGCAGTGACCGGGCTGGGGCAACTAATGAAAAACTGTTTTTT.

V and J are TRBV3-1 (or the pseudogene TRBV3-2) and TRBJ2-1; 7 bases fit TRBD2. This CDR3 has 15 residues. Germline CDR1 and CDR2: LGHDT and YNNKEL (reference sequence). V shed 4 bases, J shed 0 bases, and the junction held 3 bases outside the gene matches. For the CDR3, the DNA is TGTGCCAGCAGCCTAAGCGGGGTCTCCTACAATGAGCAGTTCTTC. Translation gives CASSLSGVSYNEQFF.

The J gene is TRBJ1-2, the V gene TRBV6-5, with D unclear. The CDR3 loop spans 13 amino acids. Germline V CDR1 and CDR2: MNHEY, SVGAGI. Trimming took off 6 bases at V and 1 base at J, with 9 bases between the two ends. This chain's CDR3 is CASSRTFNYGYTF. CDR3 in DNA: TGTGCCAGCAGCCGGACGTTTAACTATGGCTACACCTTC.

V and J are TRBV5-1 and TRBJ2-2; D assignment may be TRBD1 or TRBD2 (5 bases each). In germline, CDR1 is SGHRS, CDR2 YFSETQ. V was trimmed by 5 bases and J by 0 bases, leaving 8 bases between them. The CDR3 covers 14 residues. The CDR3 sequence is CASRRDANTGELFF. CDR3 bases: TGCGCCAGCAGGAGGGACGCGAACACCGGGGAGCTGTTTTTT.

The chain couples TRBV7-9 to TRBJ1-2; D call uncertain. The germline gives CDR1 SEHNR, CDR2 FQNEAQ (reference sequence). Trimming left V 3 bases short and J 4 bases short, with 6 bases between. This CDR3 contains 12 residues. DNA of the CDR3: TGTGCCAGCAGCTTTGTCCTCTATGGCTACACCTTC. Translated: CASSFVLYGYTF. Filled out from reference TRBV7-9 and TRBJ1-2, the complete variable domain reads DTGVSQNPRHKITKRGQNVTFRCDPISEHNRLYWYRQTLGQGPEFLTYFQNEAQLEKSRLLSDRFSAERPKGSFSTLEIQRTEQGDSAMYLCASSFVLYGYTFGSGTRLTVV.

The V call is TRBV9, the J call TRBJ1-6; TRBD1 might be the D (5 bases). Trimming took 3 bases from V and 7 from J, leaving 14 bases between them. Germline CDR1 and CDR2: SGDLS and YYNGEE. There are 15 residues in the CDR3. For the CDR3, the DNA is TGTGCCAGCAGCGCAAGATGGGACGGGAATTCACCCCTCCACTTT. It yields the protein CASSARWDGNSPLHF.

The chain links TRBV27 to TRBJ2-7; 10 bases line up with TRBD1. The germline V gene has CDR1 MNHEY and CDR2 SMNVEV (reference sequence). V lost 8 bases and J lost 4; bases outside the gene matches: 8. The CDR3 is made up of 14 amino acids. CDR3 residues: CASGPGTGVYEQYF. The CDR3 coding sequence is TGTGCCAGCGGCCCCGGGACAGGGGTGTACGAGCAGTACTTC.

V gene TRBV3-1 (or the pseudogene TRBV3-2) combines with J gene TRBJ1-1, with D possibly matching TRBD1 (5 bases). Germline V gene lookup returns CDR1 LGHDT and CDR2 YNNKEL (reference sequence). The CDR3 spans 13 residues. Trimming left V 5 bases short and J 1 base short, with 8 bases between. The CDR3, as DNA: TGTGCCAGCAGCAAAACAGGGAACACTGAAGCTTTCTTT. It specifies CASSKTGNTEAFF.

CDR3 nucleotide sequence: TGTGCCAGCAGCTTCGGGGGGCTTTTCGGGGAGCTGTTTTTT. Translation: CASSFGGLFGELFF. This rearrangement joins TRBV5-6 to TRBJ2-2; the D gene is possibly TRBD2 (7 bases). Trimming left V 2 bases short and J 7 bases short, with 12 bases between. This CDR3 region has 14 residues. Germline assignment: CDR1 SGHDT and CDR2 YYEEEE.